This T cell receptor beta chain was sequenced during a study of CD8 T cells in ankylosing spondylitis. Study-level results: CD8+ cells made up the disease-linked clones, which were relatively rare in peripheral blood. Prior work had noted some motif variants in reactive arthritis blood and synovial fluid. Disease-linked clones reportedly concentrated significantly in matched ankylosing spondylitis synovial fluid.

V dropped 4 bases and J dropped 2; count of bases not matched to a gene: 5. The CDR3 sequence is 15 residues long. CDR1 and CDR2 from the germline V gene are PRHDT and FYEKMQ (reference sequence). Notes on this clonotype: Its antigen remains unknown.

Quantitative barcoded 5'-RACE was used to prepare TCR beta libraries. TCRdb fed the 5' RACE reads into MiXCR, producing one record per CDR3 protein. In the table there are roughly 250,000 distinct CDR3 sequences, about 11% of which are singletons. The specimen was blood, either unsorted or a sorted T cell fraction (not recorded which). The chain recombines TRBV13 with TRBJ2-1; 7 bases fit TRBD1. The receptor comes from a male donor with ankylosing spondylitis or in good health (not recorded which). The CDR3 DNA is TGTGCCAGCAGCTACACGGGACAGCCCTACAATGAGCAGTTCTTC. Translation gives CASSYTGQPYNEQFF.